This T cell receptor beta chain was identified in a study of molecular identifiers for immune sequencing clone quantification listed by TCRdb under 2018. About the investigation overall: For a replicate experiment, the RNA from either about 20,000 or 100,000 naive CD8 T cells was divided into five aliquots, and four of those aliquots went on to sequencing. The study was a methods study using CD8 T cells to benchmark molecular-identifier clustering-based TCR repertoire sequencing (MIDCIRS) and TCR RNA copy counting.

Libraries of naive CD8 T cells were generated from roughly 21,000 to 960,000 sorted cells, with 10%, 30% or 50% of the purified RNA used. Naive CD8 T cells were FACS-sorted as CD8+CD4-CCR7+CD45RA+ on a BD FACSAria II into RLT Plus buffer. To test detection sensitivity, Jurkat RNA equivalent to under 12 TCR copies was spiked into samples of roughly 18,000-1,000,000 naive CD8 T cells. CD8 T cells were enriched with RosetteSep CD8+ T Cell Enrichment Cocktail and Ficoll-Paque, followed by ACK red cell lysis. The library was prepared using PCR. TCRdb lists the instrument as NextSeq 500. Preparation of bulk TCR libraries followed a previously described approach, with the TCR primers listed in Table S5. Total RNA was purified with the Qiagen AllPrep DNA/RNA kit. Before any analysis, reads coming from multiple sequencing runs of the same library were combined into one pool. Processing in the source paper ran as follows. Reads were retained only if their TCR constant sequence matched exactly, and those retained reads were trimmed to 150 nt and grouped according to their 12-nt molecular barcodes. Reads inside each barcode group were sub-clustered using a 15% Levenshtein threshold, and a quality-weighted consensus sequence was constructed for each RNA molecule. Non-functional sequences were excluded, and lower-count sequences lying one edit away from another sequence were also excluded. Based on a fit of two negative binomial distributions, barcode sub-clusters having less than 20% of the maximum read count were discarded. TCRdb's own reprocessing of the public reads used fastp at Q25 and MiXCR and kept productive beta chains. Every entry covers one CDR3 protein and lists the most common genes and DNA from its rows. It is TCRdb's table, rather than the study itself, that gives the V and J calls and clone size. The sample has some 41,000 distinct CDR3 sequences on record, 24% of them singletons. The top ten hold about 0.93% of the sample.

Paper-wide results and their limitations: Without barcode sub-clustering, chimeric consensus sequences inflated TCR diversity; chimeras reached as high as 47%. Identical TCR molecules sharing a barcode could cause highly expanded clone sizes to be underestimated. Modeling indicated 2.5 to 3.5 TCR RNA copies recovered per cell, compared with roughly 9.7 by digital PCR, which implies a capture efficiency of 25% to 35%. Spiked-in Jurkat TCR RNA equivalent to a single cell was reported to be detectable even among some 910,000 naive CD8 T cells. Spiked-in Jurkat TCR RNA (approximately 10 copies' worth), which is not part of the donor repertoire, was contained in the naive libraries. In CMV-specific effector cells, clones with more than 20 RNA copies accounted for over 97% of molecules, whereas in naive cells such clones accounted for under 1%.

This clonotype was detected ten times or more. The target of this receptor is not known. Qualities for individual bases were not recorded, and no much larger clone is one base off. CDR1 and CDR2 are drawn from the germline V gene: SGHTA, FQGNSA. Including the terminal cysteine and phenylalanine, the CDR3 comprises 19 residues. Only CDR3 DNA remains: 57 bases, in frame from the first base. Between the V and J ends, shortened by 4 bases and 3 bases respectively, the junction contains 27 bases. Sequenced: naive CD8+ T cells from blood, with Jurkat cell RNA spiked in. In the paper's terms, the cell subset or site label means: FACS-sorted CD8+CD4-CCR7+CD45RA+ naive T cells. This clonotype was obtained from a human donor in good health. Some libraries in this study had Jurkat cell RNA spiked in. The chain employs TRBV7-2 and TRBJ2-5; the best D guess is TRBD1, with 6 bases matching. The DNA sequence is given as TGTGCCAGCAGCTCCGCCCTCAGGGGCCCCCTAGAGATGAAAGAGACCCAGTACTTC. Its coded protein is CASSSALRGPLEMKETQYF. With all but the CDR3 taken from the reference TRBV7-2 and TRBJ2-5 genes, the full variable domain is: GAGVSQSPSNKVTEKGKDVELRCDPISGHTALYWYRQSLGQGLEFLIYFQGNSAPDKSGLPSDRFSAERTGGSVSTLTIQRTQQEDSAVYLCASSSALRGPLEMKETQYFGPGTRLLVL.